The sequence of this TCR beta chain was determined in a study of shared clonotypes between healthy human individuals. Study outcomes and limitations: Specimens sampled were limited to blood, with tissue repertoires likely differing.

The repertoire was sequenced with immunoSEQ multiplex PCR; TCRdb's copy has only in-frame clones and lacks some. The table has 2 million to 2.5 million clones, 93% seen once. For this clone: Its antigen is unidentified.

The germline V and J ends were trimmed by 6 bases and 5 bases, with 20 bases remaining between them. Germline V gives CDR1 MNHEY, CDR2 SMNVEV (reference sequence). The CDR3 runs to 17 residues. Sequencing used naive CD4+ T cells from PBMCs. Described subset: CD45RA+ positively selected. This rearrangement joins TRBV27 to TRBJ2-6; D perhaps matches TRBD2 (7 bases). This sequence was found in a man between 18 and 35 years old in good health. Some clones in this sample may be carry-over from other donors' samples. The CDR3 region has the DNA TGTGCCAGCAGCCCTATCCGGGGGGCCACCTGGGCCAACGTCCTGACTTTC. This gives the protein CASSPIRGATWANVLTF. The full variable domain, with the rest looked up from reference TRBV27 and TRBJ2-6, is EAQVTQNPRYLITVTGKKLTVTCSQNMNHEYMSWYRQDPGLGLRQIYYSMNVEVTDKGDVPEGYKVSRKEKRNFPLILESPSPNQTSLYFCASSPIRGATWANVLTFGAGSRLTVL.